Sequencing of this T cell receptor (beta chain) was carried out in a study of shared clonotypes between healthy human individuals. TCRdb keeps only in-frame clones here, not all; method: immunoSEQ multiplex PCR. The sample records around 1.1 million clones, around 82% being singletons. The sample holds one count of this clone. The CDR3 is 15 residues long. This receptor was obtained from a man younger than 35 in good health. Some clones in this sample may be carry-over from other donors' samples. The rearrangement uses TRBV21-1 and TRBJ1-3. TRBV21-1 is given as a pseudogene. Sequencing was performed on memory CD4+ T cells from PBMCs. As to subset: CD45RA-negative fraction. Written as DNA, the CDR3 is TGTGCCAGCAGCAAGGGACGGAACTCTGGAAACACCATATATTTT. Amino acid sequence: CASSKGRNSGNTIYF.